The 23 T cell receptor beta chains reported below all come from one sample, sequenced in a study of OX40 agonist ivuxolimab in advanced cancers. The method behind the library was the immunoSEQ multiplex PCR assay. Here the immuneACCESS table is served through TCRdb, limited to in-frame sequences with V and J called. Missing clones are a known gap in these copies; in checked studies unresolved V genes cover under half, and the rest lacks a known reason. The sample has tens of thousands of clones on record, around 83% of them singletons. In total, the top ten clones hold 20% to 25% of the sample. This specimen consisted of CD4+ or CD8+ T cells sorted from blood, obtained in a trial of the OX40 agonist ivuxolimab. The receptors were gathered from an adult with an advanced solid tumor such as melanoma, head and neck, liver or kidney cancer.

The V call is TRBV4-1, the J call TRBJ1-6; no clear D gene. CDR3 length: 14 residues. The V end lost 1 base, the J end lost 10 bases, and 11 bases lay between the germline ends. Germline assignment: CDR1 MGHRA and CDR2 YSYEKL. The CDR3 sequence is CASSQAGVGSPLHF. For the CDR3, the DNA is TGCGCCAGCAGCCAAGCAGGAGTGGGATCACCCCTCCACTTT.

V gene TRBV27 combines with J gene TRBJ2-7, with D perhaps matching TRBD1 (5 bases). The length of the CDR3 is 18 residues. Trimming removed 2 bases from V and 0 bases from J, with 20 bases in between. Germline V gene sequence: CDR1 MNHEY, CDR2 SMNVEV (reference sequence). The CDR3 bases are TGTGCCAGCAGTTTAAGCGCGGCAGGGTTGGATATCTCCTACGAGCAGTACTTC. It encodes CASSLSAAGLDISYEQYF.

Remarks on this clone: One end of the junction does not line up with germline, which may come from a read error. This chain uses TRBV7-7 with TRBJ2-1, with a possible D match to TRBD1 (6 bases). There are 15 residues in the CDR3. Germline V gives CDR1 SSHAT, CDR2 FNYEAQ (reference sequence). The chain's CDR3 is CASSLGLQGSDEQFF. In DNA, the CDR3 is TGTGCTAGCAGCCTGGGCCTTCAGGGGAGCGATGAGCAGTTCTTC.

The chain is built from TRBV28 and TRBJ2-7; 10 bases are shared with TRBD2. V shed 5 bases, J shed 0 bases, and the junction held 4 bases outside the gene matches. In germline, CDR1 is MDHEN, CDR2 SYDVKM. The CDR3 has 15 amino acids. CDR3 coding DNA: TGTGCCAGCAGTGAAACTAGCGGGATCTCCTACGAGCAGTACTTC. Its translation is CASSETSGISYEQYF.

The genes are TRBV11-2 and TRBJ2-1; 9 bases are a match to TRBD2. CDR3 length: 16 amino acids. Looked up from germline, CDR1 is SGHAT and CDR2 is FQNNGV. V was pared by 1 base and J by 6 bases, with 7 bases of the junction left unmatched. The DNA for the CDR3 is TGTGCCAGCAGCTTAGTACCGGGACTAGCCGGCAATGAGCAGTTCTTC. This gives the protein CASSLVPGLAGNEQFF.

The rearrangement links TRBV27 to TRBJ1-5, with 7 bases identical to TRBD1. Unmatched junction bases numbered 5, after V lost 6 bases and J lost 0 bases. This CDR3 spans 15 amino acids. Germline lookup yields CDR1 MNHEY and CDR2 SMNVEV (reference sequence). The CDR3 region has the DNA TGTGCCAGCAGGTTTACAGGGGATAGCAATCAGCCCCAGCATTTT. It is translated as CASRFTGDSNQPQHF.

The J gene is TRBJ2-1, the V gene TRBV27; the D gene is possibly TRBD1 (5 bases). The V gene lost 7 bases and the J gene lost 8 bases, with 18 bases spanning the gap. This CDR3 is built from 14 residues. Looked up from germline, CDR1 is MNHEY and CDR2 is SMNVEV (reference sequence). The CDR3 bases are TGTGCCAGCACCGCCGGACAAGTAAGGGATGAGCAGTTCTTC. Its protein product is CASTAGQVRDEQFF.

A single count supports this clone. This specimen includes other DNA sequences encoding the same CDR3. The chain combines TRBV7-9 with TRBJ2-6; D unclear. This CDR3 contains 15 residues. Germline CDR1 SEHNR, CDR2 FQNEAQ (reference sequence). The V gene lost 0 bases and the J gene lost 1 base, with 4 bases spanning the gap. The CDR3 loop is CASSLAGSGANVLTF. CDR3 coding DNA: TGTGCCAGCAGCTTAGCGGGTTCTGGGGCCAACGTCCTGACTTTC. Based on the CDR3 plus reference TRBV7-9 and TRBJ2-6, the full variable domain is DTGVSQNPRHKITKRGQNVTFRCDPISEHNRLYWYRQTLGQGPEFLTYFQNEAQLEKSRLLSDRFSAERPKGSFSTLEIQRTEQGDSAMYLCASSLAGSGANVLTFGAGSRLTVL.

V and J are TRBV9 and TRBJ2-7; tentative D call: TRBD1 (6 bases). The CDR3 is made up of 15 amino acids. V gave up 0 bases and J gave up 1 base, with 11 bases separating them. Germline CDR1 is SGDLS and CDR2 is YYNGEE. The CDR3 here is CASSVGNTGSYEQYF. CDR3 coding DNA: TGTGCCAGCAGCGTAGGAAATACAGGGTCCTACGAGCAGTACTTC.

CDR3 coding DNA: TGTGCCAGCAGTCCAGGGGGGCCTGGCAATGAGCAGTTCTTC. Encoded protein: CASSPGGPGNEQFF. V and J are TRBV27 and TRBJ2-1; weak D call: TRBD1 (7 bases). The CDR3 consists of 14 residues. V was trimmed by 5 bases and J by 6 bases, leaving 14 bases between them. The germline gives CDR1 MNHEY, CDR2 SMNVEV (reference sequence).

This clone was picked up a small number of times. This chain links TRBV7-8 with TRBJ2-5, with 8 positions matching TRBD1. The CDR3 runs to 15 residues. CDR1 and CDR2 (germline): SGHVS, FQNEAQ. The trim removed 5 bases at V and 9 bases at J, leaving 14 bases unmatched. The CDR3 loop reads CASSLDRGPSRAQYF. The CDR3 bases are TGTGCCAGCAGCCTAGACAGGGGCCCATCCCGGGCCCAGTACTTC.

Here the CDR3 reads CAWSLGGGRLDTQYF. The CDR3 DNA reads TGTGCCTGGAGCTTGGGCGGGGGGAGGCTTGATACGCAGTATTTT. The J gene is TRBJ2-3, the V gene TRBV30; 8 bases match TRBD2. The CDR3 length is 15 residues. Germline values: CDR1 GTSNPN, CDR2 SVGIG (reference sequence). V gave up 3 bases and J gave up 6 bases; unmatched junction bases: 11.

The chain has TRBV5-6 and TRBJ1-6; D remains unclear. The CDR3 has 13 amino acids. In germline, CDR1 is SGHDT, CDR2 YYEEEE. V lost 4 bases and J lost 14, with 16 bases in between. CDR3 DNA: TGTGCCAGCAGCCCGAGACCCGATAGGGCCCTCCACTTT. This encodes CASSPRPDRALHF.

This chain links TRBV5-8 with TRBJ1-2; 10 bases line up with TRBD1. J lost 4 bases, V lost 4 bases, and 7 bases had no gene match. The germline V gene has CDR1 SGHTS and CDR2 YDEGEE. The CDR3 consists of 15 residues. CDR3 loop: CASSPWTGGSYGYTF. The CDR3 DNA is TGTGCCAGCAGCCCTTGGACAGGGGGAAGCTATGGCTACACCTTC. Looking up the rest from reference TRBV5-8 and TRBJ1-2 gives the full variable domain: EAGVTQSPTHLIKTRGQQATLRCSPISGHTSVYWYQQALGLGLQFLLWYDEGEERNRGNFPPRFSGRQFPNYSSELNVNALELEDSALYLCASSPWTGGSYGYTFGSGTRLTVV.

This chain uses TRBV4-1 with TRBJ1-3; 7 bases are shared with TRBD1. The germline V gene has CDR1 MGHRA and CDR2 YSYEKL. J was trimmed by 5 bases and V by 2 bases; bases with no gene match: 12. This CDR3 has 17 amino acids. The CDR3 is CASSQRNRGLDRNTIYF. CDR3 sequence (DNA): TGCGCCAGCAGCCAACGTAACAGGGGACTGGATAGAAACACCATATATTTT.

V gene TRBV7-9 combines with J gene TRBJ2-2; no firm D call. CDR3 size: 18 residues. Trimming cost V 5 bases and J 0 bases, with 19 bases left between them. Germline V CDR1 and CDR2: SEHNR, FQNEAQ (reference sequence). CDR3: CASSPLVGISTNTGELFF. The DNA of the CDR3 is TGTGCCAGCAGCCCCCTTGTGGGTATTTCCACGAACACCGGGGAGCTGTTTTTT.

The rearrangement joins TRBV28 to TRBJ1-5; D uncertain. CDR3 length: 14 amino acids. Trimming pared 4 bases from V and 1 base from J, leaving 8 bases between. Germline V gene lookup returns CDR1 MDHEN and CDR2 SYDVKM. This CDR3 reads CASSSGGSNQPQHF. The DNA for the CDR3 is TGTGCCAGCAGTTCAGGCGGCAGCAATCAGCCCCAGCATTTT. Based on the CDR3 plus reference TRBV28 and TRBJ1-5, the full variable domain is DVKVTQSSRYLVKRTGEKVFLECVQDMDHENMFWYRQDPGLGLRLIYFSYDVKMKEKGDIPEGYSVSREKKERFSLILESASTNQTSMYLCASSSGGSNQPQHFGDGTRLSIL.

The J gene is TRBJ2-7, the V gene TRBV5-4; no firm D call. V was clipped by 5 bases and J by 7 bases, with 10 bases between them. This CDR3 comprises 11 residues. Germline V gene lookup returns CDR1 SGHNT and CDR2 YYREEE (reference sequence). The CDR3 here is CASSIGQEQYF. In DNA form, the CDR3 reads TGTGCCAGCAGTATCGGGCAGGAGCAGTACTTC.

The chain combines TRBV25-1 with TRBJ2-2; maybe TRBD2 (5 bases). The V end lost 6 bases, the J end lost 6 bases, and 11 bases lay between the germline ends. The CDR3 is 13 residues long. The germline V gene has CDR1 MGHDK and CDR2 SYGVNS. The CDR3 region is CASSDYPPGELFF. The CDR3 nucleotides read TGTGCCAGCAGCGACTACCCCCCCGGGGAGCTGTTTTTT.

The J gene is TRBJ1-5, the V gene TRBV6-1; D not resolved. Germline V CDR1 and CDR2: MNHNS, SASEGT. The CDR3 runs to 13 residues. V was cut by 8 bases and J by 11 bases, with 19 bases left in between. CDR3 protein: CASGPGSPLSQHF. The CDR3 DNA reads TGTGCCAGCGGTCCCGGGTCCCCTTTATCCCAGCATTTT.

V is TRBV19 and J is TRBJ2-3, with 10 nucleotides matching TRBD1. This CDR3 is built from 16 residues. Per germline, CDR1 LNHDA and CDR2 SQIVND (reference sequence). J lost 2 bases, V lost 4 bases, and 6 bases had no gene match. CDR3 sequence reads: CASSTGTGETTDTQYF. Written as DNA, the CDR3 is TGTGCCAGTAGTACTGGGACAGGGGAAACCACAGATACGCAGTATTTT.

This clone appeared once. V usage is TRBV6-1 and J usage is TRBJ1-2; D is ambiguous. CDR1 and CDR2 from the germline V gene are MNHNS and SASEGT. The CDR3 covers 16 residues. V dropped 4 bases and J dropped 2 bases, with 17 bases sitting between them. The CDR3 loop is CASSGGWLSTNYGYTF. Written as DNA, the CDR3 is TGTGCCAGCAGTGGTGGCTGGTTATCCACAAACTATGGCTACACCTTC.

Of note for this clone: The DNA is left out, because the CDR3 cannot be placed on it with certainty; the CDR3 is given as TCRdb lists it. The chain has TRBV4-3 and TRBJ1-5; the table's D gene call, TRBD1, was not cross checked with the DNA. CDR1 LGHNA and CDR2 YSLEER come from the germline V gene. The CDR3 is 18 amino acids long, termini counted. CDR3 sequence: CASSPKGRTGVLISPSIF.